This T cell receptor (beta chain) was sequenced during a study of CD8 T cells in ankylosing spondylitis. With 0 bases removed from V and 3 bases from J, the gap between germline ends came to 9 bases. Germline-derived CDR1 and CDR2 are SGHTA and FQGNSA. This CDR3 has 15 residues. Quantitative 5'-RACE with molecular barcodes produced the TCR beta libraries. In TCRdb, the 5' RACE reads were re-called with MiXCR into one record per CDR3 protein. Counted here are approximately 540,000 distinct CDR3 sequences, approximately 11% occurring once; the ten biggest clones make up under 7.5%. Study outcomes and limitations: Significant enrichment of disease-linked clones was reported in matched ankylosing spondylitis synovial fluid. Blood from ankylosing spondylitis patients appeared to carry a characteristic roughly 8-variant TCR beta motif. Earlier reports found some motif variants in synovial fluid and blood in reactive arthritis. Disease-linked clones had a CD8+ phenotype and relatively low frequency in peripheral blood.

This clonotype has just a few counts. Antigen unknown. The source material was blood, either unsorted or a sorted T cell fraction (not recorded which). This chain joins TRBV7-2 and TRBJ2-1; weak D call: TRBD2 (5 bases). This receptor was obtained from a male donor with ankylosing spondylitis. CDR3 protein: CASSLAGAIYNEQFF. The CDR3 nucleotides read TGTGCCAGCAGCTTAGCGGGAGCGATCTACAATGAGCAGTTCTTC.